This T cell receptor (beta chain) was found in a study of blood T cell repertoires in COVID-19. The germline gives CDR1 SNHLY, CDR2 FYNNEI. V lost 0 bases and J lost 3, with 12 bases in between. This CDR3 is 16 amino acids long. TCRdb keeps only in-frame clones here, not all; method: immunoSEQ multiplex PCR. The sample has about 180,000 clones; roughly four fifths are singletons. The table lists this clone with a few counts. The material sequenced was peripheral blood. The TCR sequence derives from a woman aged 70 to 79 with COVID-19, enrolled during active disease. The chain recombines TRBV2 with TRBJ1-3; possibly TRBD1 for D (6 bases). CDR3 nucleotides: TGTGCCAGCAGTGAAGCTCGGACAGCCATTGGAAACACCATATATTTT. Translation: CASSEARTAIGNTIYF.